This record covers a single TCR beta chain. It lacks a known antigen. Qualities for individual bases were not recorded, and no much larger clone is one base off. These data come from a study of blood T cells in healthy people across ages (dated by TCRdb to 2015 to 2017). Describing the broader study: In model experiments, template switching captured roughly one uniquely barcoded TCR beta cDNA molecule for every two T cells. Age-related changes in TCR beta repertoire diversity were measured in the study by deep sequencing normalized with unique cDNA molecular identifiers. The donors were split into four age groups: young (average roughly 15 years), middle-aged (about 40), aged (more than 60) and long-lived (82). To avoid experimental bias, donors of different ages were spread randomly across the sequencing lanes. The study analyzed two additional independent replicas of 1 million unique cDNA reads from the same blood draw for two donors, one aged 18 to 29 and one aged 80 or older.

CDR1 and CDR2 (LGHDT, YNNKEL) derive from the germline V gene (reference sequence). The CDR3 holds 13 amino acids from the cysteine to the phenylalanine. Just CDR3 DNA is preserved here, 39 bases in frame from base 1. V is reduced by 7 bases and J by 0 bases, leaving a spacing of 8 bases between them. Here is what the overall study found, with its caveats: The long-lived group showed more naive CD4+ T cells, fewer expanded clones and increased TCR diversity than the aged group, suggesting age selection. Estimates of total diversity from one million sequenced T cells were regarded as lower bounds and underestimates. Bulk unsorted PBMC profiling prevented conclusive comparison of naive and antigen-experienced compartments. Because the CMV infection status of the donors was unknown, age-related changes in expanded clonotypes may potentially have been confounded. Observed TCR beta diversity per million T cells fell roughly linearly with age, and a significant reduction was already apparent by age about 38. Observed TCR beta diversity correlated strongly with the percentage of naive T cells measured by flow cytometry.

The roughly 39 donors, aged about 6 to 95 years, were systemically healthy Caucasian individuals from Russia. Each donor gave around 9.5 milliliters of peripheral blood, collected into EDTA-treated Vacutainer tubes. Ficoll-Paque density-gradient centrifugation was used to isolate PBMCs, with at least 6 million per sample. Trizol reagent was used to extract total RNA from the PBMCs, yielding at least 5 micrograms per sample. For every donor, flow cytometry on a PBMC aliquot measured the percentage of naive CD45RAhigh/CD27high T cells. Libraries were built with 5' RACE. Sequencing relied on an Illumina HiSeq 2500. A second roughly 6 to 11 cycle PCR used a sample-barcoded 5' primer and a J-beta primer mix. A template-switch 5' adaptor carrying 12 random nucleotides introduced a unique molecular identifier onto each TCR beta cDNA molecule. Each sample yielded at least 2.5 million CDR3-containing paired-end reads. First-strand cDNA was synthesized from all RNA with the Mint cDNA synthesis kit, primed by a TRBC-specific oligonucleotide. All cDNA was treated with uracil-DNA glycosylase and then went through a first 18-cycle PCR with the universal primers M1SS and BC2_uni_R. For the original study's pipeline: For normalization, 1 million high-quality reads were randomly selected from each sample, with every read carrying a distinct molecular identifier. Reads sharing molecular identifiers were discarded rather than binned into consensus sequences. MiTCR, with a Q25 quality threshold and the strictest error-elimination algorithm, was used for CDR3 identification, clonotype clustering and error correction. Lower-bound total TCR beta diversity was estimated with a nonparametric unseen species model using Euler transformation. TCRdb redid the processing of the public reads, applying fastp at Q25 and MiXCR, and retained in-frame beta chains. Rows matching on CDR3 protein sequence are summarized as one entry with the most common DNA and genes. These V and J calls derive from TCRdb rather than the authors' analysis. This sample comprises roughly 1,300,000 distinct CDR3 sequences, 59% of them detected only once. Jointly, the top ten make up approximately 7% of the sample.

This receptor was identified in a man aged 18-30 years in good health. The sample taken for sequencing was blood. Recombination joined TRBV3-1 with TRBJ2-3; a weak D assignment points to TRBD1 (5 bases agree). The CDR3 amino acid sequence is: CASNGASTDTQYF. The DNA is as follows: TGTGCCAGCAATGGGGCTAGCACAGATACGCAGTATTTT.